Listed here are 23 T cell receptor beta chains from one sample, sequenced in a study of blood T cell repertoires in COVID-19. TCRdb's copy holds only in-frame clones and misses some; the assay was immunoSEQ multiplex PCR. The sample records roughly 380,000 clones, about 85% being singletons. Sequences were obtained from peripheral blood. The receptors were gathered from a woman aged 18-35 years with acute or convalescent COVID-19.

This CDR3 is CASSRGQGVNSPLHF. The CDR3 region has the DNA TGCGCCAGCAGCCGCGGACAGGGGGTTAATTCACCCCTCCACTTT. The chain employs TRBV4-1 and TRBJ1-6; 10 bases fit TRBD1. The germline V gene encodes CDR1 MGHRA and CDR2 YSYEKL. Germline trimming cut 4 bases from V and 6 bases from J; bases unmatched to any gene: 3. CDR3 size: 15 residues.

J is TRBJ2-1 and V is TRBV5-1; D possibly corresponds to TRBD1 (6 bases). This CDR3 is built from 16 residues. Per germline, CDR1 SGHRS and CDR2 YFSETQ. V lost 4 bases and J lost 4, with 18 bases in between. The CDR3 region is CASSTTGILTYNEQFF. In DNA, the CDR3 is TGCGCCAGCAGCACAACAGGGATCCTCACTTACAATGAGCAGTTCTTC.

The genes are TRBV6-2 or TRBV6-3 and TRBJ1-4, with TRBD1 as a possible D gene (6 bases). Trimming removed 4 bases from V and 5 bases from J, with 14 bases in between. The CDR3 is made up of 15 amino acids. Germline values: CDR1 MNHEY, CDR2 SVGEGT. Written as DNA, the CDR3 is TGTGCCAGCAGTTCACACGGGACACGGAATGAAAAACTGTTTTTT. Translation gives CASSSHGTRNEKLFF.

The chain couples TRBV5-1 to TRBJ2-7, with D possibly TRBD1 on 6 matching bases. Germline V CDR1 and CDR2: SGHRS, YFSETQ. Trimming stripped 3 bases from V and 2 bases from J, with 15 bases between. CDR3 length equals 15 residues. The CDR3 nucleotides read TGCGCCAGCAGCTCTTCTTTACAGGGCACCTACGAGCAGTACTTC. Its translation: CASSSSLQGTYEQYF.

The chain uses TRBV3-1 (or the pseudogene TRBV3-2) and TRBJ2-7; possible D gene TRBD1, 5 bases. CDR3 size: 14 residues. Germline V gene data show CDR1 as LGHDT and CDR2 as YNNKEL (reference sequence). The V end lost 1 base, the J end lost 4 bases, and 11 bases lay between the germline ends. CDR3 in DNA: TGTGCCAGCAGCCAAGTGGGTCAGGGTTACGAGCAGTACTTC. Translated, it gives CASSQVGQGYEQYF.

The chain joins TRBV2 to TRBJ1-1, with D uncertain. The V and J ends lost 6 bases and 0 bases respectively, with 11 bases between them. CDR3 length: 14 amino acids. CDR1 is SNHLY and CDR2 is FYNNEI in the germline V gene. The CDR3 here is CASRPGALNTEAFF. CDR3 sequence (DNA): TGTGCCAGCAGGCCGGGAGCGTTGAACACTGAAGCTTTCTTT.

This chain joins TRBV19 and TRBJ1-2; 10 bases are shared with TRBD1. Trimming cost V 5 bases and J 4 bases; bases outside gene matches: 4. The CDR3 totals 14 residues. Looked up from germline, CDR1 is LNHDA and CDR2 is SQIVND (reference sequence). CDR3 amino acids: CASSRQGASYGYTF. The CDR3 nucleotides are TGTGCCAGTAGTCGACAGGGGGCCTCCTATGGCTACACCTTC.

The chain uses TRBV2 and TRBJ1-4; 8 nucleotides line up with TRBD1. Germline-derived CDR1 and CDR2 are SNHLY and FYNNEI. Unmatched junction bases numbered 8, after V lost 6 bases and J lost 8 bases. The CDR3 totals 14 residues. The CDR3 region has the DNA TGTGCCAGCAGCGCGGACAGGGCTGGCGAAAAACTGTTTTTT. Amino acid sequence: CASSADRAGEKLFF. The variable domain in full, with the rest retrieved from reference TRBV2 and TRBJ1-4, is EPEVTQTPSHQVTQMGQEVILRCVPISNHLYFYWYRQILGQKVEFLVSFYNNEISEKSEIFDDQFSVERPDGSNFTLKIRSTKLEDSAMYFCASSADRAGEKLFFGSGTQLSVL.

The chain couples TRBV5-1 to TRBJ2-1; D perhaps matches TRBD2 (6 bases). The germline V gene encodes CDR1 SGHRS and CDR2 YFSETQ. This CDR3 has 15 amino acids. Trimming removed 2 bases from V and 4 bases from J, with 13 bases in between. The CDR3 is CASSLTGTLYNEQFF. CDR3 DNA: TGCGCCAGCAGCTTAACCGGGACTTTGTACAATGAGCAGTTCTTC. Looking up the rest from reference TRBV5-1 and TRBJ2-1 gives the full variable domain: KAGVTQTPRYLIKTRGQQVTLSCSPISGHRSVSWYQQTPGQGLQFLFEYFSETQRNKGNFPGRFSGRQFSNSRSEMNVSTLELGDSALYLCASSLTGTLYNEQFFGPGTRLTVL.

This clone was observed once. The genes are TRBV7-6 and TRBJ1-3; possibly TRBD1 for D (6 bases). Germline assignment: CDR1 SGHVS and CDR2 FNYEAQ. The CDR3 extends over 15 amino acids. The V end lost 1 base, the J end lost 2 bases, and 9 bases lay between the germline ends. The CDR3 protein is CASSLGGGPGNTIYF. The DNA of the CDR3 is TGTGCCAGCAGCTTAGGAGGGGGACCTGGAAACACCATATATTTT. Full variable domain (missing parts from reference TRBV7-6 and TRBJ1-3): GAGVSQSPRYKVTKRGQDVALRCDPISGHVSLYWYRQALGQGPEFLTYFNYEAQQDKSGLPNDRFSAERPEGSISTLTIQRTEQRDSAMYRCASSLGGGPGNTIYFGEGSWLTVV.

The V call is TRBV5-1, the J call TRBJ2-5, with 10 bases lining up with TRBD2. V was clipped by 7 bases and J by 1 base; unmatched bases: 7. The CDR3 sequence is 15 residues long. The germline gives CDR1 SGHRS, CDR2 YFSETQ. DNA of the CDR3: TGCGCCAGCGGGATCCTAGCGGGGGCCCAAGAGACCCAGTACTTC. Its translation is CASGILAGAQETQYF.

This clone was recorded only once. The rearrangement joins TRBV27 to TRBJ2-7; no clear D. Germline V gene sequence: CDR1 MNHEY, CDR2 SMNVEV (reference sequence). The V end lost 6 bases, the J end lost 3 bases, and 6 bases lay between the germline ends. This CDR3 has 11 residues. The CDR3 coding sequence is TGTGCCAGCAGCCCCGGCTACGAGCAGTACTTC. Protein product: CASSPGYEQYF.

The chain links TRBV5-1 to TRBJ2-7; 9 bases are shared with TRBD1. CDR3 length: 17 residues. Germline V gene data show CDR1 as SGHRS and CDR2 as YFSETQ. Trimming removed 6 bases from V and 6 bases from J; junction bases left unmatched: 19. DNA of the CDR3: TGCGCCAGCACCCGAGAGGCCGGGACAGGGCAAGTAGGCGAGCAGTACTTC. It encodes CASTREAGTGQVGEQYF.

This clone was picked up a small number of times. The chain joins TRBV19 to TRBJ1-2, with 10 bases aligning to TRBD1. Looked up from germline, CDR1 is LNHDA and CDR2 is SQIVND (reference sequence). CDR3 length equals 13 residues. With V trimmed by 6 bases and J by 12 bases, 10 bases remained unmatched. The CDR3 protein is CASRPGTGEGDTF. The CDR3 bases are TGTGCCAGTAGACCAGGGACAGGGGAGGGGGACACCTTC. The full variable domain, rest sourced from reference TRBV19 and TRBJ1-2, is DGGITQSPKYLFRKEGQNVTLSCEQNLNHDAMYWYRQDPGQGLRLIYYSQIVNDFQKGDIAEGYSVSREKKESFPLTVTSAQKNPTAFYLCASRPGTGEGDTFGSGTRLTVV.

This clone showed up many times. The sample carries other DNA sequences with the same CDR3. The CDR3 sequence is CASSEASGSSYEQYF. CDR3 sequence (DNA): TGTGCCAGCAGTGAAGCTAGCGGGAGCTCCTACGAGCAGTACTTC. The V and J genes are TRBV6-1 and TRBJ2-7; TRBD2 matches at 9 bases. This CDR3 region has 15 residues. V gave up 0 bases and J gave up 0 bases; unmatched junction bases: 0. Per the germline V gene, CDR1 is MNHNS and CDR2 is SASEGT.

This chain links TRBV19 with TRBJ2-1; 10 nucleotides match TRBD2. V trimming: 7 bases; J trimming: 0 bases; junction bases outside the gene matches: 3. The germline gives CDR1 LNHDA, CDR2 SQIVND (reference sequence). The CDR3 consists of 15 residues. This CDR3 reads CASTPSGSSYNEQFF. The CDR3 DNA is TGTGCCAGTACCCCTAGCGGGAGCTCCTACAATGAGCAGTTCTTC.

The chain is built from TRBV9 and TRBJ1-3; D remains unclear. The V gene's germline CDR1 is SGDLS and CDR2 YYNGEE. The CDR3 totals 16 residues. Trimming left V 0 bases short and J 0 bases short, with 10 bases between. The DNA for the CDR3 is TGTGCCAGCAGCGTAGCCCCTGGCCCCTCTGGAAACACCATATATTTT. Translating gives CASSVAPGPSGNTIYF.

As regards this clone: Different DNA sequences within this sample yield the same CDR3. The V and J genes are TRBV3-1 (or the pseudogene TRBV3-2) and TRBJ1-1; tentatively, D is TRBD1 (6 bases). CDR1 is LGHDT and CDR2 is YNNKEL in the germline V gene (reference sequence). The CDR3 has 13 residues. The germline V and J ends were trimmed by 4 bases and 4 bases, with 10 bases remaining between them. Here the CDR3 reads CASSLGRGTEAFF. Written as DNA, the CDR3 is TGTGCCAGCAGCCTAGGCAGGGGCACTGAAGCTTTCTTT.

V is TRBV4-1 and J is TRBJ1-6; D possibly corresponds to TRBD1 (6 bases). V was pared by 1 base and J by 7 bases, with 14 bases between. The CDR3 loop spans 16 amino acids. Germline loops: CDR1 MGHRA, CDR2 YSYEKL. In nucleotides, the CDR3 is TGCGCCAGCAGCCAAGGCAGAGGCCAGGGGAATTCACCCCTCCACTTT. Protein sequence: CASSQGRGQGNSPLHF.

The CDR3 bases are TGTGCCAGCAGCCTTGGACTAGGAAGCACAGATACGCAGTATTTT. This gives the protein CASSLGLGSTDTQYF. The gene calls are TRBV4-2 and TRBJ2-3; 7 bases match TRBD2. The germline V gene encodes CDR1 LGHNA and CDR2 YNFKEQ. The CDR3 is 15 residues long. The V gene end was trimmed by 4 bases and the J gene end by 0 bases; junction bases not matched to a gene: 4.

The chain's CDR3 is CASSEARTRNNEQFF. CDR3 coding DNA: TGTGCCAGCAGTGAAGCTCGGACACGGAACAATGAGCAGTTCTTC. The genes are TRBV2 and TRBJ2-1; perhaps TRBD1 as D (5 bases). The germline V gene has CDR1 SNHLY and CDR2 FYNNEI. The CDR3 length is 15 residues. Deletions cut 0 bases from V and 5 bases from J, with 11 bases between.

Comment on this clone: Germline and junction disagree at one end, which may indicate a read error. The V call is TRBV28, the J call TRBJ2-7; TRBD1 matches at 8 bases. Looked up from germline, CDR1 is MDHEN and CDR2 is SYDVKM. The CDR3 has 17 residues. In DNA form, the CDR3 reads TGTGCCGGCAGTTTCGACAGGGGTAATACGGGCTCCTACGAGCAGTACTTC. Encoded protein: CAGSFDRGNTGSYEQYF.

The rearrangement uses TRBV28 and TRBJ1-5, with 9 bases fitting TRBD1. Per germline, CDR1 MDHEN and CDR2 SYDVKM. The CDR3 runs 16 residues. V shed 3 bases, J shed 1 base, and the junction held 4 bases outside the gene matches. The CDR3 reads CASSFPQGASNQPQHF. In nucleotides, the CDR3 is TGTGCCAGCAGTTTCCCACAGGGGGCGAGCAATCAGCCCCAGCATTTT.